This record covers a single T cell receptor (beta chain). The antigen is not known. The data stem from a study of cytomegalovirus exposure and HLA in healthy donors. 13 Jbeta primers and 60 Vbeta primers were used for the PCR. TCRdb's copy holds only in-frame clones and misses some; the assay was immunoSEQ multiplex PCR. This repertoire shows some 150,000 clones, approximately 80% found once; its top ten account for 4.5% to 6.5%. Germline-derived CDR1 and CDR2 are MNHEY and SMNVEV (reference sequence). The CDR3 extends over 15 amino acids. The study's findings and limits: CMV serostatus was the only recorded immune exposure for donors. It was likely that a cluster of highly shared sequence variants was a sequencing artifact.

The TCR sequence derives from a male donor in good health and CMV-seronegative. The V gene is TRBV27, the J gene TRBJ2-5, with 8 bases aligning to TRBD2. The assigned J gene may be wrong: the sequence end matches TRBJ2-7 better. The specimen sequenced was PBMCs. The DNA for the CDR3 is TGTGCCAGCAGTTTCTCCACTAGCGGATCCTACGAGCAGTACTTC. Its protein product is CASSFSTSGSYEQYF.